This is a list of T cell receptor beta chains from one sample in a study of technical replicates of blood from a handful of donors. The data were produced by immunoSEQ multiplex PCR, yet TCRdb's version contains in-frame clones alone and is incomplete. The profile shows about 88,000 clones, roughly 94% of them singletons. Sequenced sample: T cells isolated from PBMCs. The receptors shown here come from a human donor in good health. Each CDR3 is given with its conserved first and last residue. Each record gives: V gene, J gene, D gene, clone size, CDR3 DNA, CDR3 protein. The D gene is left open where the match is weak. The listing skips clone size in some rows; elsewhere it reads once, few, many or a size class.

TRBV19	TRBJ1-4	TRBD1	once	TGTGCCAGTAGCCCTGGGACAGGGGGCGAAAAACTGTTTTTT	CASSPGTGGEKLFF
TRBV7-8	TRBJ1-4	.	.	TGTGCCAGCAGCTTACAGGGTCGTATTGAAAAACTGTTTTTT	CASSLQGRIEKLFF
TRBV6-5	TRBJ2-2	.	.	TGTGCCAGCAGTTACTCTAATGCGAACACCGGGGAGCTGTTTTTT	CASSYSNANTGELFF
TRBV27	TRBJ2-1	.	.	TGTGCCAGCAGTTTATTTCTAGCCCCAAGCTACAATGAGCAGTTCTTC	CASSLFLAPSYNEQFF
TRBV19	TRBJ1-5	.	.	TGTGCCAGTAGTATTGAAGTCTCCCTAAGCAATCAGCCCCAGCATTTT	CASSIEVSLSNQPQHF
TRBV29-1	TRBJ1-2	.	.	TGCAGCGTTGATGGGTTCGGGGGGAACTATGGCTACACCTTC	CSVDGFGGNYGYTF
TRBV20-1	TRBJ1-5	.	.	TGCAGTGCTCACCCCGAGCAGCCCCAGCATTTT	CSAHPEQPQHF
TRBV28	TRBJ1-5	.	.	TGTGCCAGCAGTTTAGGGAGGGGCCCTTATAGCAATCAGCCCCAGCATTTT	CASSLGRGPYSNQPQHF
TRBV4-1	TRBJ2-7	.	.	TGCGCCAGCAGCCAAGGTAAGGTCCTCTCCGGGACTTATACCTACGAGCAGTACTTC	CASSQGKVLSGTYTYEQYF
TRBV6-1	TRBJ2-5	TRBD2	.	TGTGCCAGCAGTGCCTGGATTCTAGCGGGAGGAATTGTAGAGACCCAGTACTTC	CASSAWILAGGIVETQYF
TRBV6-1	TRBJ1-2	TRBD1	.	TGTGCCAGTCTCCTTCCGGACAGGCTTAACTATGGCTACACCTTC	CASLLPDRLNYGYTF
TRBV6-1	TRBJ1-1	TRBD1	.	TGTGCCAGCAGTGAAGGGAGACAGGGGGACACTGAAGCTTTCTTT	CASSEGRQGDTEAFF
TRBV11-2	TRBJ2-7	.	.	TGTGCCAGCAGCTTCGGGTCCTCCTACGAGCAGTACTTC	CASSFGSSYEQYF
TRBV28	TRBJ2-7	TRBD2	.	TGTGCCAGCAGTGGGAGCGGGAGCTCCTCCTACGAGCAGTACTTC	CASSGSGSSSYEQYF
TRBV29-1	TRBJ1-1	.	.	TGCAGCGTTGTTGTTGAGGTTAGAGGCACTGAAGCTTTCTTT	CSVVVEVRGTEAFF
TRBV6-5	TRBJ2-7	.	.	TGTGCCAGCAGTTACCCCGGGGGAGAGCGCCTGTTCGAGCAGTACTTC	CASSYPGGERLFEQYF
TRBV19	TRBJ1-1	TRBD1	.	TGTGCCAGTAGTCTCTGGACAGGGAGGAACACTGAAGCTTTCTTT	CASSLWTGRNTEAFF
TRBV4-2	TRBJ1-3	.	.	TGTGCCAGCAGCCACAACTCTGGAAACACCATATATTTT	CASSHNSGNTIYF
TRBV9	TRBJ1-4	TRBD1	.	TGTGCCAGCAGCGCCGACAGGGCCATCTCAAAGGAAAAACTGTTTTTT	CASSADRAISKEKLFF
TRBV7-3	TRBJ1-2	.	.	TGTGCCAGCAGCTTGACCCCCCAGGGGAACAACTATGGCTACACCTTC	CASSLTPQGNNYGYTF
TRBV27	TRBJ2-1	.	.	TGTGCCAGCAGTTTAGGAGGGAGTTGGGGGTGGAATGAGCAGTTCTTC	CASSLGGSWGWNEQFF
TRBV6-4	TRBJ1-1	.	once	TGTGCCAGCAGAGACAGTTGGAGGGGCACTGAAGCTTTCTTT	CASRDSWRGTEAFF
TRBV7-2	TRBJ2-5	.	once	TGTGCCAGCAGCTTAGCCCCACTGCCTGAGAACCAGTACTTC	CASSLAPLPENQYF
TRBV19	TRBJ2-6	TRBD2	.	TGTGCCAGTAGTATGCCCTCAGCGGGGTCTGGGGCCAACGTCCTGACTTTC	CASSMPSAGSGANVLTF
TRBV27	TRBJ1-2	.	.	TGTGCCAGCATGGGCAACTATGGCTACACCTTC	CASMGNYGYTF
TRBV7-8	TRBJ1-5	.	.	TGTGCCAGCAGCTCCGTCGGGGGGAATCAGCCCCAGCATTTT	CASSSVGGNQPQHF
TRBV19	TRBJ2-3	TRBD1	once	TGTGCCAGTAGTCAACCTAGACAGGGAAGAGATACGCAGTATTTT	CASSQPRQGRDTQYF
TRBV30	TRBJ2-3	.	once	TGTGCCTGGAGCATAGAGACTCCGCCAAGAACGCAGTATTTT	CAWSIETPPRTQYF
TRBV6-4	TRBJ2-1	.	.	TGTGCCAGCAGTGAGACTAGAGGGGTCGAGCAGTTCTTC	CASSETRGVEQFF
TRBV6-5	TRBJ1-1	.	.	TGTGCCAGCAGTACCCCAGGACTTGGTGAAGCTTTCTTT	CASSTPGLGEAFF
TRBV18	TRBJ2-2	TRBD2	.	TGTGCCAGCTCACCCCTTAGCGGGAGATCCGGGGAGCTGTTTTTT	CASSPLSGRSGELFF
TRBV2	TRBJ1-5	.	.	TGTGCCAGCAGCGAAACAGGTTCAACGGGGCCCCAGCATTTT	CASSETGSTGPQHF
TRBV29-1	TRBJ1-2	.	once	TGCAGCGTTGAAGTATTTGGTCTCGGGGATGGCTACACCTTC	CSVEVFGLGDGYTF
TRBV15	TRBJ2-3	.	.	TGTGCCACTGGGGGGAGACCCGATACGCAGTATTTT	CATGGRPDTQYF
TRBV2	TRBJ2-7	TRBD2	.	TGTGCCAGCAGGACCGGGACTAGCTCCTACGAGCAGTACTTC	CASRTGTSSYEQYF
TRBV6-1	TRBJ2-7	TRBD2	.	TGTGCCAGCAGTGAAGCGGAACAGGGTTTTTGGCTAGCGGGAGGGCCCCCTGAGCAGTACTTC	CASSEAEQGFWLAGGPPEQYF
TRBV9	TRBJ2-7	TRBD2	.	TGTGCCAGCAGCGCCCCGGGGACTAGCGGTTTCTACGAGCAGTACTTC	CASSAPGTSGFYEQYF
TRBV20-1	TRBJ2-3	.	.	TGCAGTGCTAGACAATCGTGGGCCTTT	CSARQSWAF
TRBV6-1	TRBJ2-1	.	once	TGTGCCAGCAGTGATTCCAGGGTTATAACCTACAATGAGCAGTTCTTC	CASSDSRVITYNEQFF